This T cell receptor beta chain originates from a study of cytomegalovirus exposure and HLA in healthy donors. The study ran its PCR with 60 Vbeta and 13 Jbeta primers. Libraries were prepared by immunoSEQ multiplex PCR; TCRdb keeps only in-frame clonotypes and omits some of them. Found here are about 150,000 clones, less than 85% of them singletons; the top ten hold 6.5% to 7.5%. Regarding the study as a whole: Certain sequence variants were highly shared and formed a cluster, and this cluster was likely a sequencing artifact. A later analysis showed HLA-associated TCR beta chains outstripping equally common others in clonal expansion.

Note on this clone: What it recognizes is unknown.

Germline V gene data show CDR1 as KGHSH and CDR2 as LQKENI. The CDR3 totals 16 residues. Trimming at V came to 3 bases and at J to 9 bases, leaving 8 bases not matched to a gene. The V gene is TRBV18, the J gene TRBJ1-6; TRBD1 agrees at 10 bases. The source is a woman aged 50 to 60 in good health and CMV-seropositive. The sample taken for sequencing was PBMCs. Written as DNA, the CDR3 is TGTGCCAGCTCACCGGATTCAGGGACAGGGGTTTCACCCCTCCACTTT. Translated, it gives CASSPDSGTGVSPLHF.